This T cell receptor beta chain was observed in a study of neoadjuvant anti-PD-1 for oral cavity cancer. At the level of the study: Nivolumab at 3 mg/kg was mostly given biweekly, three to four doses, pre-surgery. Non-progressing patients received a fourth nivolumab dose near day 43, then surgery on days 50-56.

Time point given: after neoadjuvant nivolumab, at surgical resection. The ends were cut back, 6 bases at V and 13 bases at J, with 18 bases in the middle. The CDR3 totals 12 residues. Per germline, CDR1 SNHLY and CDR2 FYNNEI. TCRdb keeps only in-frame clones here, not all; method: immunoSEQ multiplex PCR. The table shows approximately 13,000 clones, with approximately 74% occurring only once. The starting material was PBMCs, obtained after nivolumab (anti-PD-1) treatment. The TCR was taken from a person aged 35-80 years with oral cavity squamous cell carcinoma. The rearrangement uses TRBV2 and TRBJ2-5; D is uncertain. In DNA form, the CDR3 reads TGTGCCAGCAGCCCCCTCATCCAGGTCCTGTACTTC. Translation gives CASSPLIQVLYF.